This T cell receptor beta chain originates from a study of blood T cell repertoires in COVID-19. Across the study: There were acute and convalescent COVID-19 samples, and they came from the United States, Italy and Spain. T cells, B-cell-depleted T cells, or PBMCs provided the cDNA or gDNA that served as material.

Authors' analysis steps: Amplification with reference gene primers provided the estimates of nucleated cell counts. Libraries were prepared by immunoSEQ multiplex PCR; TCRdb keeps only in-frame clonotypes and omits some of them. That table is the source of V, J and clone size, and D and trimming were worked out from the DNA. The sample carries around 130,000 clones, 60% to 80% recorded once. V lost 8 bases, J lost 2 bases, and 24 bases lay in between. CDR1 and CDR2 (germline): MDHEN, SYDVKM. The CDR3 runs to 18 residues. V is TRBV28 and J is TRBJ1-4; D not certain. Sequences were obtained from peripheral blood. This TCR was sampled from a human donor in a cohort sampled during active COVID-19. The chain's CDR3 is CASSFTRVPQTTNEKLFF. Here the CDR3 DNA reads TGTGCCAGCTCATTCACGAGGGTTCCACAAACGACTAATGAAAAACTGTTTTTT.